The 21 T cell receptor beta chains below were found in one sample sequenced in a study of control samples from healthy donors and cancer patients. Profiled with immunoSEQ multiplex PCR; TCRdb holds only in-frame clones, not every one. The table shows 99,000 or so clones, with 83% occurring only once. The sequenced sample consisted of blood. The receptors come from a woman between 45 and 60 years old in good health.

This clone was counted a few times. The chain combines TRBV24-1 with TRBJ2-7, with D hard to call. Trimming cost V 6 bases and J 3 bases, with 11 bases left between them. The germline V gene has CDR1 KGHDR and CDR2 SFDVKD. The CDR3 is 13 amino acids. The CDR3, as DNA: TGTGCCACCAGTCGTGCGGAGATCTACGAGCAGTACTTC. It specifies CATSRAEIYEQYF.

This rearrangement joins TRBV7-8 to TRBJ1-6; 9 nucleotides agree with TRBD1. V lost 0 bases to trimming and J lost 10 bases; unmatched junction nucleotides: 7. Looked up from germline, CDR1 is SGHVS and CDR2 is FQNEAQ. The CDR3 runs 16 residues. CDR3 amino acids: CASSLARGQGRSPLHF. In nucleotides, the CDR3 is TGTGCCAGCAGCTTAGCGCGGGGACAGGGACGATCACCCCTCCACTTT.

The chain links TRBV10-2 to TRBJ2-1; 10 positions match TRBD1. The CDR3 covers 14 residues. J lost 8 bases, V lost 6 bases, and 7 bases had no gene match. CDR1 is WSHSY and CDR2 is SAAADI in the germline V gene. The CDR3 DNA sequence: TGCGCCAGCAGATCGGGACAGGGGTGGGATGAGCAGTTCTTC. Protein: CASRSGQGWDEQFF.

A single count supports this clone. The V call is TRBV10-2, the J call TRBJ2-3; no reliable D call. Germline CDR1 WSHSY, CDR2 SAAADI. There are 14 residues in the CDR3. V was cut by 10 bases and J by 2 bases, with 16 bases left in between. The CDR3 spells CATRPRDHTDTQYF. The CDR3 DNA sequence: TGCGCCACCCGACCACGCGACCACACAGATACGCAGTATTTT.

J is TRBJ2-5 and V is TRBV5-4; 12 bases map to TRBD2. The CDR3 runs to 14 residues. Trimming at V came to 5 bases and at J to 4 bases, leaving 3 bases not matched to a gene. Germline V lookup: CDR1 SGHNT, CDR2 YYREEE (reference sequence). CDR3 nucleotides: TGTGCCAGCAGTTCGACTAGCGGGGGAGAGACCCAGTACTTC. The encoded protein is CASSSTSGGETQYF.

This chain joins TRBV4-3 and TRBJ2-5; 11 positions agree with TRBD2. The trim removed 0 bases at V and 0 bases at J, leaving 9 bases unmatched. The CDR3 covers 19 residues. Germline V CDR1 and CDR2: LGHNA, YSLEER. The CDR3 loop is CASSQDRGLADLYQETQYF. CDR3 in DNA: TGCGCCAGCAGCCAAGATAGGGGACTAGCGGACCTGTACCAAGAGACCCAGTACTTC.

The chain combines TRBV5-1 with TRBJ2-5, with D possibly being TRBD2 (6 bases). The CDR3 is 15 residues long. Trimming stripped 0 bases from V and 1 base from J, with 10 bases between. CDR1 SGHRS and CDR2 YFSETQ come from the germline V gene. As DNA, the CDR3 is TGCGCCAGCAGCTTGGCCGCTAGCGTCCAAGAGACCCAGTACTTC. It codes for CASSLAASVQETQYF.

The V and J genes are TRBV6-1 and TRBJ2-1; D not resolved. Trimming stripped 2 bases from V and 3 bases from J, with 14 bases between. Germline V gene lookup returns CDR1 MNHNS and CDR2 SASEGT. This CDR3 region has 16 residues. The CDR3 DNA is TGTGCCAGCAGTGAATACGGGTCGGGCTTCTACAATGAGCAGTTCTTC. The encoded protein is CASSEYGSGFYNEQFF.

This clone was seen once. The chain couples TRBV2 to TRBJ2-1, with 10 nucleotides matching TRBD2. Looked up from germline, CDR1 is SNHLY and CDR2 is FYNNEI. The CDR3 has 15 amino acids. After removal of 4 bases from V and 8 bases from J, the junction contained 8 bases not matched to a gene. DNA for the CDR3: TGTGCCAGCAGTGTTGGTAGCGGGGGGTTTTATGAGCAGTTCTTC. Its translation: CASSVGSGGFYEQFF. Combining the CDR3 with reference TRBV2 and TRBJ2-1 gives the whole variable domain EPEVTQTPSHQVTQMGQEVILRCVPISNHLYFYWYRQILGQKVEFLVSFYNNEISEKSEIFDDQFSVERPDGSNFTLKIRSTKLEDSAMYFCASSVGSGGFYEQFFGPGTRLTVL.

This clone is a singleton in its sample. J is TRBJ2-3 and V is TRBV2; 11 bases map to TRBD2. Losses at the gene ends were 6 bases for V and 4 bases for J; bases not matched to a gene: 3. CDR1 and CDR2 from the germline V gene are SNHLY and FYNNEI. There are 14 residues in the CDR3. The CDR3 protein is CASSVAGGSDTQYF. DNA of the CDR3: TGTGCCAGCAGCGTAGCGGGGGGGTCAGATACGCAGTATTTT.

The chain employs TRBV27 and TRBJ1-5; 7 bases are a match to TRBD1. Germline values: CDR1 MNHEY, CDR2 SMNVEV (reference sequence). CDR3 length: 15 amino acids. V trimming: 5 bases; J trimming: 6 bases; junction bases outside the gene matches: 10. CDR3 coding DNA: TGTGCCAGCAGTCCGAACAGGGGATCAGGTCAGCCCCAGCATTTT. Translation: CASSPNRGSGQPQHF.

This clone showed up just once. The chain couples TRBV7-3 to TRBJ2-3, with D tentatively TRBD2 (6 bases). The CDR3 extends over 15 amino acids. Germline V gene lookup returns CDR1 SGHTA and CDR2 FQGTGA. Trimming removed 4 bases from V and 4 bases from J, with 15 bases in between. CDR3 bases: TGTGCCAGCAGCTCCCGGGACTCTTTCGCAGATACGCAGTATTTT. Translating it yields CASSSRDSFADTQYF. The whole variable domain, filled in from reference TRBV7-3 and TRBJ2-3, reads GAGVSQTPSNKVTEKGKYVELRCDPISGHTALYWYRQSLGQGPEFLIYFQGTGAADDSGLPNDRFFAVRPEGSVSTLKIQRTERGDSAVYLCASSSRDSFADTQYFGPGTRLTVL.

In DNA, the CDR3 is TGTGCCAGCAGCCCACCCGGGGGGGGCAATCAGCCCCAGCATTTT. Its translation: CASSPPGGGNQPQHF. The gene calls are TRBV6-6 and TRBJ1-5, with a possible D match to TRBD1 (5 bases). V lost 6 bases to trimming and J lost 2 bases, with 14 bases between them. Germline V gene sequence: CDR1 MNHNY, CDR2 SVGAGI (reference sequence). The CDR3 is made up of 15 amino acids.

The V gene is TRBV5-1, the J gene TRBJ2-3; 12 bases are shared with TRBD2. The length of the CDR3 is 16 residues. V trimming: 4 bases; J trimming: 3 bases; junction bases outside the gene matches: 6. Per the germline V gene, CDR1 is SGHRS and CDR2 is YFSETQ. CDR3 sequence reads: CASSPLTSGSTDTQYF. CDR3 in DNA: TGCGCCAGCAGCCCCCTGACTAGCGGGAGTACAGATACGCAGTATTTT.

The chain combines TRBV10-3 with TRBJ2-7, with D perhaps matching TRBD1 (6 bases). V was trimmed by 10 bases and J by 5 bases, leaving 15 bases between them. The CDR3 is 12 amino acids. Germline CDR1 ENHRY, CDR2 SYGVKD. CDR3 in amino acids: CATTGISDEQYF. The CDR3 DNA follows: TGTGCCACTACAGGGATATCGGACGAGCAGTACTTC.

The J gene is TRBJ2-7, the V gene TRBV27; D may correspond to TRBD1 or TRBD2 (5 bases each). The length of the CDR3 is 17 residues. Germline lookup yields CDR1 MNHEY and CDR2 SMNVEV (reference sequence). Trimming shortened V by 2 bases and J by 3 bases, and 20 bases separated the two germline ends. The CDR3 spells CASSLGTPRGTNYEQYF. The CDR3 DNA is TGTGCCAGCAGTTTAGGGACCCCTAGGGGAACAAACTACGAGCAGTACTTC.

The CDR3 loop is CAWIKRSSYEQYF. In DNA, the CDR3 is TGTGCCTGGATAAAACGGAGCTCCTACGAGCAGTACTTC. The J gene is TRBJ2-7, the V gene TRBV30; D not resolved. CDR1 and CDR2 (germline): GTSNPN, SVGIG (reference sequence). The CDR3 runs to 13 residues. V lost 4 bases and J lost 0, with 10 bases in between.

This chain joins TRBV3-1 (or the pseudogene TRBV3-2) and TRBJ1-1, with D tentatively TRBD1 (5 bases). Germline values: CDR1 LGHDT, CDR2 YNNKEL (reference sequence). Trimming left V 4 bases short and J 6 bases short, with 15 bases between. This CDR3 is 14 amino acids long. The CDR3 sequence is CASSPEGQGPEAFF. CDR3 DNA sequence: TGTGCCAGCAGCCCAGAGGGGCAGGGCCCTGAAGCTTTCTTT.

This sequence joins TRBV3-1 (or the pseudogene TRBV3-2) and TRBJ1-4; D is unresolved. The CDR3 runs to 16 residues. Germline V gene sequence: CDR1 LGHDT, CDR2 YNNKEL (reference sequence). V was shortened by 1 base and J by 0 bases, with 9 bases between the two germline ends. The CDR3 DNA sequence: TGTGCCAGCAGCCAAGTCCGCCTTGCAACTAATGAAAAACTGTTTTTT. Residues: CASSQVRLATNEKLFF.

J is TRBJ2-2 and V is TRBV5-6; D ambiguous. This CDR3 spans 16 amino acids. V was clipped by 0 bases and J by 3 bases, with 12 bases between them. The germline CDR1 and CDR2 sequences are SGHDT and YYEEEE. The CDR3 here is CASSLDPGRDTGELFF. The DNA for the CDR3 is TGTGCCAGCAGCTTGGACCCAGGACGGGACACCGGGGAGCTGTTTTTT.

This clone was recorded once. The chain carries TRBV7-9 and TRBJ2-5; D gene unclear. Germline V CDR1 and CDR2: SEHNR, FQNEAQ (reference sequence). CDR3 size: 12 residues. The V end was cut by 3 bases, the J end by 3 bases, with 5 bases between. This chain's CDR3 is CASSFKEETQYF. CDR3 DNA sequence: TGTGCCAGCAGCTTCAAGGAAGAGACCCAGTACTTC.